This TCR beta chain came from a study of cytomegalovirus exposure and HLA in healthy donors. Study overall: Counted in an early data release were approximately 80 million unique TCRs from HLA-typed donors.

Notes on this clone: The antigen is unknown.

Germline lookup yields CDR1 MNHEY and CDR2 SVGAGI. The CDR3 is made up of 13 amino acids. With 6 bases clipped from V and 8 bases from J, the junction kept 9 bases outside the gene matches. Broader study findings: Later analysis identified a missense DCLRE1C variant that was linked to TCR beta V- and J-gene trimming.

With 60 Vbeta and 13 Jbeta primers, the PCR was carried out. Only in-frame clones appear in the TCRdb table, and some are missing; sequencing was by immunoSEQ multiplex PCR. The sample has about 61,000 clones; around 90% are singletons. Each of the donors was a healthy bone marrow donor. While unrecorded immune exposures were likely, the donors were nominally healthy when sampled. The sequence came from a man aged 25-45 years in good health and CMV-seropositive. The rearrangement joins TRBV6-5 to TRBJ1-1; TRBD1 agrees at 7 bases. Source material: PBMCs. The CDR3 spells CASSRPDRKEAFF. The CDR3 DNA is TGTGCCAGCAGCCGCCCGGACAGGAAGGAAGCTTTCTTT.